The entry below describes one T cell receptor (beta chain). The CDR3 covers 12 residues. Germline V gene sequence: CDR1 MNHEY, CDR2 SVGEGT. These data are taken from a study of monozygotic twins with inflammatory bowel disease. No DNA is given; TCRdb re-called the 5' RACE reads and lists each CDR3 protein once. Its listing shows about 300,000 distinct CDR3 sequences. This TCR was sampled from a human donor with ulcerative colitis or Crohn's disease, or a healthy co-twin of an affected twin (not recorded which). The rearrangement links TRBV6-2 or TRBV6-3 to TRBJ2-7. The material sequenced was blood. CDR3 sequence: CASSYSYYEQYF.